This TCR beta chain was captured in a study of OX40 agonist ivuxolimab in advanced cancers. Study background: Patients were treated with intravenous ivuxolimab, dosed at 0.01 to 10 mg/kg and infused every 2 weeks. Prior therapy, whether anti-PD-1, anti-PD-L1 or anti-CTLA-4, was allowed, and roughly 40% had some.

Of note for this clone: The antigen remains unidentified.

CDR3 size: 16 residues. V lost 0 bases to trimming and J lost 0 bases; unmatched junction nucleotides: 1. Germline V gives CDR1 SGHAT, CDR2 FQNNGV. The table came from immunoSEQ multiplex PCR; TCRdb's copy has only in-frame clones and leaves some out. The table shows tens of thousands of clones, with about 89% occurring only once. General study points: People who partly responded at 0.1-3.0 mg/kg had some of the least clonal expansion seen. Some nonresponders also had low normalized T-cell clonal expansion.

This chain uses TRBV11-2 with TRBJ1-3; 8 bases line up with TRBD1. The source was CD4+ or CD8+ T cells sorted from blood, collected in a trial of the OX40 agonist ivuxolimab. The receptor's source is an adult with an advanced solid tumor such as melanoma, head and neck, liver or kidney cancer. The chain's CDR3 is CASSLETGASGNTIYF. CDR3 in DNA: TGTGCCAGCAGCTTAGAGACAGGGGCCTCTGGAAACACCATATATTTT.